This entry lists 24 T cell receptor beta chains sequenced from one sample in a study of blood T cell repertoires in COVID-19. Repertoires were generated with immunoSEQ multiplex PCR, while TCRdb's copy carries only in-frame clones and drops some. Altogether some 250,000 clones are present, about 91% being singletons, with the ten largest covering about 1.2%. Source material: PBMCs or T cells enriched from blood (not recorded which). These receptors all come from a human donor in a cohort exposed to, infected with or recovered from COVID-19 (not recorded which). The donor label of this sample is uncertain.

The chain links TRBV2 to TRBJ1-1, with 11 bases lining up with TRBD1. The germline V gene encodes CDR1 SNHLY and CDR2 FYNNEI. This CDR3 contains 15 residues. The trim removed 2 bases at V and 4 bases at J, leaving 3 bases unmatched. The DNA for the CDR3 is TGTGCCAGCAGTGAAACCGGGACAGGGGGCACTGAAGCTTTCTTT. This translates into CASSETGTGGTEAFF. The entire variable domain, with the rest obtained from reference TRBV2 and TRBJ1-1, is as follows: EPEVTQTPSHQVTQMGQEVILRCVPISNHLYFYWYRQILGQKVEFLVSFYNNEISEKSEIFDDQFSVERPDGSNFTLKIRSTKLEDSAMYFCASSETGTGGTEAFFGQGTRLTVV.

The chain recombines TRBV20-1 with TRBJ2-5; 10 positions match TRBD2. The CDR3 sequence is 15 residues long. From germline, CDR1 is DFQATT and CDR2 SNEGSKA (reference sequence). The V segment lost 3 bases and the J segment 5 bases; nucleotides outside the gene matches: 9. The CDR3 here is CSASNPSGGGETQYF. For the CDR3, the DNA is TGCAGTGCTAGTAATCCTAGCGGGGGCGGTGAGACCCAGTACTTC.

The chain uses TRBV10-3 and TRBJ2-2; tentatively, D is TRBD2 (6 bases). The CDR3 loop spans 14 amino acids. Deletions cut 7 bases from V and 4 bases from J, with 13 bases between. Germline V gene data show CDR1 as ENHRY and CDR2 as SYGVKD. The CDR3 reads CAIKAGGVTGELFF. The CDR3 DNA follows: TGTGCCATCAAAGCGGGCGGGGTCACCGGGGAGCTGTTTTTT.

The DNA for the CDR3 is TGTGCCAGCAGCCATTGGACAGGGGCTAATTCACCCCTCCACTTT. Amino acids: CASSHWTGANSPLHF. This chain connects TRBV7-9 to TRBJ1-6, with 9 bases fitting TRBD1. The germline V gene encodes CDR1 SEHNR and CDR2 FQNEAQ (reference sequence). Trimming cost V 5 bases and J 6 bases; bases outside gene matches: 5. The CDR3 is 15 residues long.

The J gene is TRBJ2-7, the V gene TRBV5-6, with 7 nucleotides matching TRBD1. Germline CDR1 is SGHDT and CDR2 is YYEEEE. The CDR3 totals 15 residues. V dropped 0 bases and J dropped 1; count of bases not matched to a gene: 4. CDR3: CASSLAWTGSYEQYF. DNA for the CDR3: TGTGCCAGCAGCTTGGCCTGGACAGGATCCTACGAGCAGTACTTC. The variable domain in full, with the rest retrieved from reference TRBV5-6 and TRBJ2-7, is DAGVTQSPTHLIKTRGQQVTLRCSPKSGHDTVSWYQQALGQGPQFIFQYYEEEERQRGNFPDRFSGHQFPNYSSELNVNALLLGDSALYLCASSLAWTGSYEQYFGPGTRLTVT.

The chain links TRBV30 to TRBJ1-2; 8 bases fit TRBD1. V was clipped by 4 bases and J by 4 bases; unmatched bases: 5. This CDR3 contains 13 residues. CDR1 is GTSNPN, CDR2 SVGIG, per germline (reference sequence). The CDR3 spells CAWNFRGLYGYTF. The CDR3 DNA follows: TGTGCCTGGAATTTCAGGGGGCTCTATGGCTACACCTTC.

The CDR3 coding sequence is TGTGCCAGCAGTTTAGTTCGGGGGAAGCCCCAGCATTTT. It is translated as CASSLVRGKPQHF. V gene TRBV12-3 or TRBV12-4 combines with J gene TRBJ1-5; tentative D call: TRBD1 (5 bases). This CDR3 contains 13 residues. V was pared by 1 base and J by 8 bases, with 9 bases between.

The chain couples TRBV27 to TRBJ2-3; TRBD1 matches at 7 bases. The CDR3 is 16 amino acids. J gave up 1 base and V 3 bases, and 7 bases lay outside the gene matches. The germline V gene encodes CDR1 MNHEY and CDR2 SMNVEV (reference sequence). This chain's CDR3 is CASSFKGGIGTDTQYF. The CDR3 DNA reads as TGTGCCAGCAGTTTCAAAGGGGGCATCGGCACAGATACGCAGTATTTT.

This clone was seen more than once but under ten times. This chain joins TRBV27 and TRBJ2-1, with 9 bases aligning to TRBD2. Germline V gene lookup returns CDR1 MNHEY and CDR2 SMNVEV (reference sequence). The length of the CDR3 is 16 residues. The V gene end was trimmed by 2 bases and the J gene end by 6 bases; junction bases not matched to a gene: 8. CDR3 sequence reads: CASSLVSGTSRNEQFF. Written as DNA, the CDR3 is TGTGCCAGCAGTTTAGTCTCCGGGACTAGCCGCAATGAGCAGTTCTTC.

The chain links TRBV7-9 to TRBJ1-3, with D hard to call. The germline CDR1 and CDR2 sequences are SEHNR and FQNEAQ (reference sequence). Trimming left V 8 bases short and J 4 bases short, with 21 bases between. This CDR3 is 16 amino acids long. The CDR3 sequence: CASGSSGVGSGNTIYF. Here the CDR3 DNA reads TGTGCCAGCGGATCTAGCGGGGTGGGGTCCGGAAACACCATATATTTT. Supplemented by reference TRBV7-9 and TRBJ1-3, the full variable domain reads DTGVSQNPRHKITKRGQNVTFRCDPISEHNRLYWYRQTLGQGPEFLTYFQNEAQLEKSRLLSDRFSAERPKGSFSTLEIQRTEQGDSAMYLCASGSSGVGSGNTIYFGEGSWLTVV.

The chain joins TRBV6-5 to TRBJ1-2; tentatively, D is TRBD1 (6 bases). V was trimmed by 2 bases and J by 8 bases, leaving 12 bases between them. The CDR3 runs to 13 residues. Germline lookup yields CDR1 MNHEY and CDR2 SVGAGI. The CDR3 bases are TGTGCCAGCAGTTACCAGGGGCCCCGGGGCTACACCTTC. Translated: CASSYQGPRGYTF.

The rearrangement uses TRBV2 and TRBJ1-4; D is perhaps TRBD1 (5 bases). The V gene's germline CDR1 is SNHLY and CDR2 FYNNEI. Deletions cut 6 bases from V and 6 bases from J, with 11 bases between. The CDR3 runs 13 residues. The CDR3 DNA is TGTGCCAGCAGGCAGGGATCGGATGAAAAACTGTTTTTT. It translates to CASRQGSDEKLFF.

The chain employs TRBV6-4 and TRBJ1-1, with 11 bases that match TRBD1. The CDR3 loop spans 15 amino acids. CDR1 MRHNA and CDR2 SNTAGT come from the germline V gene. V was pared by 6 bases and J by 4 bases, with 7 bases of the junction left unmatched. CDR3 DNA: TGTGCCAGCAGATATTCCGGGACAGGGGGCACTGAAGCTTTCTTT. Amino acid sequence: CASRYSGTGGTEAFF.

The chain employs TRBV11-2 and TRBJ2-7; 8 bases align to TRBD1. From germline, CDR1 is SGHAT and CDR2 FQNNGV. Germline trimming cut 1 base from V and 3 bases from J; bases unmatched to any gene: 8. This CDR3 region has 16 residues. The CDR3 here is CASSLGPDRGVYEQYF. The CDR3, as DNA: TGTGCCAGCAGCTTAGGTCCCGACAGGGGAGTCTACGAGCAGTACTTC. The complete variable domain, with remaining parts taken from reference TRBV11-2 and TRBJ2-7, reads EAGVAQSPRYKIIEKRQSVAFWCNPISGHATLYWYQQILGQGPKLLIQFQNNGVVDDSQLPKDRFSAERLKGVDSTLKIQPAKLEDSAVYLCASSLGPDRGVYEQYFGPGTRLTVT.

The sample holds a few counts of this clone. The chain is built from TRBV6-5 and TRBJ1-2, with D maybe TRBD1 (6 bases). V was pared by 6 bases and J by 2 bases, with 16 bases between. This CDR3 has 15 residues. Germline CDR1 and CDR2: MNHEY and SVGAGI. The CDR3 DNA follows: TGTGCCAGCAGGATCTATACAGGGAACAACTATGGCTACACCTTC. Residues: CASRIYTGNNYGYTF.

V usage is TRBV5-1 and J usage is TRBJ2-3; TRBD2 matches at 7 bases. Germline trimming cut 0 bases from V and 0 bases from J; bases unmatched to any gene: 7. Germline V gives CDR1 SGHRS, CDR2 YFSETQ. There are 17 residues in the CDR3. The DNA of the CDR3 is TGCGCCAGCAGCTTGGCCGGCAGCGGGGCCAGCACAGATACGCAGTATTTT. Its translation: CASSLAGSGASTDTQYF.

The chain joins TRBV5-5 to TRBJ2-5; TRBD1 is a possible D gene (6 bases). The germline V gene has CDR1 SGHKS and CDR2 YYEKEE (reference sequence). CDR3 length equals 13 residues. Trimming pared 3 bases from V and 2 bases from J, leaving 8 bases between. The DNA of the CDR3 is TGTGCCAGCAGCTGGACAGAACAAGAGACCCAGTACTTC. This gives the protein CASSWTEQETQYF. Together with reference TRBV5-5 and TRBJ2-5, the CDR3 gives the full variable domain: DAGVTQSPTHLIKTRGQQVTLRCSPISGHKSVSWYQQVLGQGPQFIFQYYEKEERGRGNFPDRFSARQFPNYSSELNVNALLLGDSALYLCASSWTEQETQYFGPGTRLLVL.

The gene calls are TRBV19 and TRBJ2-3; 14 bases are shared with TRBD2. After removal of 4 bases from V and 3 bases from J, the junction contained 3 bases not matched to a gene. The CDR3 is made up of 16 amino acids. Germline V CDR1 and CDR2: LNHDA, SQIVND (reference sequence). DNA of the CDR3: TGTGCCAGTAGTACGACTAGCGGGGGGGCGACAGATACGCAGTATTTT. This encodes CASSTTSGGATDTQYF.

The chain joins TRBV9 to TRBJ2-1; D perhaps matches TRBD1 (7 bases). CDR3 length: 15 residues. Germline V gives CDR1 SGDLS, CDR2 YYNGEE. The ends were cut back, 0 bases at V and 6 bases at J, with 13 bases in the middle. Here the CDR3 DNA reads TGTGCCAGCAGCGTAGTGGGGCAGGGGGGCAATGAGCAGTTCTTC. Amino acids: CASSVVGQGGNEQFF. The full variable domain, its missing parts supplied by reference TRBV9 and TRBJ2-1, is DSGVTQTPKHLITATGQRVTLRCSPRSGDLSVYWYQQSLDQGLQFLIQYYNGEERAKGNILERFSAQQFPDLHSELNLSSLELGDSALYFCASSVVGQGGNEQFFGPGTRLTVL.

This chain uses TRBV11-2 with TRBJ1-1; 7 bases are shared with TRBD1. Germline V CDR1 and CDR2: SGHAT, FQNNGV. V lost 6 bases and J lost 4; bases outside the gene matches: 5. The CDR3 is 13 amino acids. CDR3 sequence: CASSWAGGTEAFF. The CDR3 DNA reads as TGTGCCAGCAGTTGGGCAGGGGGCACTGAAGCTTTCTTT.

The chain joins TRBV4-2 to TRBJ1-1; D not certain. Trimming cost V 0 bases and J 8 bases, with 10 bases left between them. Germline V gene data show CDR1 as LGHNA and CDR2 as YNFKEQ. The CDR3 is 13 residues long. The DNA for the CDR3 is TGTGCCAGCAGCCAAGATCTAGGCCAGGAAGCTTTCTTT. As protein: CASSQDLGQEAFF.

CDR3 sequence: CASSIADGGGPHNEQFF. CDR3 nucleotide sequence: TGTGCCAGTAGTATAGCAGACGGCGGGGGTCCTCACAATGAGCAGTTCTTC. This chain uses TRBV19 with TRBJ2-1, with 7 positions matching TRBD2. CDR1 and CDR2 from the germline V gene are LNHDA and SQIVND (reference sequence). CDR3 length: 17 residues. The V segment lost 1 base and the J segment 5 bases; nucleotides outside the gene matches: 11.

The rearrangement joins TRBV30 to TRBJ1-4; TRBD1 is a possible D gene (6 bases). CDR1 GTSNPN and CDR2 SVGIG come from the germline V gene (reference sequence). This CDR3 has 13 residues. Trimming took off 2 bases at V and 5 bases at J, with 9 bases between the two ends. The CDR3 spells CAWSTGINEKLFF. CDR3 nucleotide sequence: TGTGCCTGGAGTACAGGGATAAATGAAAAACTGTTTTTT.

The sample holds one count of this clone. The chain joins TRBV11-2 to TRBJ2-5; D is perhaps TRBD2 (5 bases). The CDR3 runs to 14 residues. Germline V lookup: CDR1 SGHAT, CDR2 FQNNGV. Trimming took 2 bases from V and 0 from J, leaving 7 bases between them. For the CDR3, the DNA is TGTGCCAGCAGCTTACGGAGGTACCAAGAGACCCAGTACTTC. The encoded protein is CASSLRRYQETQYF.